The 22 T cell receptor beta chains below come from one sample, sequenced in a study of shared clonotypes between healthy human individuals. Using immunoSEQ multiplex PCR, the repertoire was profiled, and TCRdb retains in-frame clones only, with some absent. The sample lists more than 1,200,000 clones, 98% occurring once. The sample comprised naive CD4+ T cells sorted from blood. Subset here: CD45RA+ positively selected. Receptors were obtained from a young man in good health.

The chain employs TRBV5-1 and TRBJ1-3; D might be TRBD1 (6 bases). The CDR3 loop spans 19 amino acids. Germline V gene lookup returns CDR1 SGHRS and CDR2 YFSETQ. V was clipped by 3 bases and J by 0 bases, with 22 bases between them. The CDR3 here is CASSSSRQVSISSGNTIYF. DNA for the CDR3: TGCGCCAGCAGCTCCTCCAGACAGGTATCCATCAGCTCTGGAAACACCATATATTTT.

This rearrangement joins TRBV29-1 to TRBJ2-1; 10 bases agree with TRBD1. Trimming at V came to 4 bases and at J to 4 bases, leaving 7 bases not matched to a gene. CDR3 length: 15 residues. Germline CDR1 SQVTM, CDR2 ANQGSEA. The chain's CDR3 is CSVGQGASSYNEQFF. The CDR3 nucleotides read TGCAGCGTTGGACAGGGGGCGAGTTCTTACAATGAGCAGTTCTTC.

This clone was counted once. The chain uses TRBV5-1 and TRBJ2-7; perhaps TRBD1 as D (6 bases). Trimming shortened V by 0 bases and J by 2 bases, and 15 bases separated the two germline ends. The CDR3 is made up of 16 amino acids. Germline-derived CDR1 and CDR2 are SGHRS and YFSETQ. The CDR3 loop is CASSLEPTGLTYEQYF. CDR3 nucleotides: TGCGCCAGCAGCTTGGAACCGACAGGATTAACCTACGAGCAGTACTTC. Filled out from reference TRBV5-1 and TRBJ2-7, the complete variable domain reads KAGVTQTPRYLIKTRGQQVTLSCSPISGHRSVSWYQQTPGQGLQFLFEYFSETQRNKGNFPGRFSGRQFSNSRSEMNVSTLELGDSALYLCASSLEPTGLTYEQYFGPGTRLTVT.

The chain is built from TRBV6-5 and TRBJ2-1, with D possibly called TRBD1 or TRBD2 (5 bases each). The CDR3 runs to 13 residues. CDR1 is MNHEY and CDR2 is SVGAGI in the germline V gene. The germline V and J ends were trimmed by 0 bases and 13 bases, with 13 bases remaining between them. The CDR3 sequence: CASSYSWGKRQFF. DNA of the CDR3: TGTGCCAGCAGTTACTCATGGGGGAAGCGCCAGTTCTTC.

This chain links TRBV2 with TRBJ2-3; no definite D call. Per the germline V gene, CDR1 is SNHLY and CDR2 is FYNNEI. There are 10 residues in the CDR3. V was shortened by 4 bases and J by 6 bases, with 2 bases between the two germline ends. The CDR3 is CASSVDTQYF. CDR3 DNA: TGTGCCAGCAGTGTCGATACGCAGTATTTT.

The rearrangement uses TRBV9 and TRBJ2-3; D is undetermined. The CDR3 extends over 13 amino acids. Per the germline V gene, CDR1 is SGDLS and CDR2 is YYNGEE. V gave up 4 bases and J gave up 4 bases, with 10 bases separating them. The CDR3: CASSLSPPDTQYF. The CDR3 nucleotides are TGTGCCAGCAGCCTCTCCCCCCCAGATACGCAGTATTTT.

The chain uses TRBV10-2 and TRBJ1-4; D is unclear. Germline loops: CDR1 WSHSY, CDR2 SAAADI. The CDR3 spans 13 residues. Trimming left V 8 bases short and J 0 bases short, with 7 bases between. CDR3 in amino acids: CASRVATNEKLFF. For the CDR3, the DNA is TGCGCCAGCCGAGTTGCAACTAATGAAAAACTGTTTTTT.

The CDR3 region is CASSLREGSHQPQHF. CDR3 DNA: TGTGCCAGCAGTTTGAGGGAGGGCAGTCATCAGCCCCAGCATTTT. The gene calls are TRBV28 and TRBJ1-5; no clear D gene. Germline CDR1 reads MDHEN; CDR2 reads SYDVKM. The CDR3 covers 15 residues. V gave up 3 bases and J gave up 5 bases, with 14 bases separating them.

The chain has TRBV18 and TRBJ2-5; D is unresolved. The CDR3 has 14 residues. The V gene lost 3 bases and the J gene lost 0 bases, with 8 bases spanning the gap. CDR1 and CDR2 (germline): KGHSH, LQKENI. CDR3 bases: TGTGCCAGCTCACCTAGCCGGAACCAAGAGACCCAGTACTTC. Protein product: CASSPSRNQETQYF.

The rearrangement uses TRBV19 and TRBJ2-7; 10 positions agree with TRBD1. The CDR3 has 15 amino acids. The V segment lost 6 bases and the J segment 4 bases; nucleotides outside the gene matches: 9. CDR1 is LNHDA and CDR2 is SQIVND in the germline V gene (reference sequence). CDR3 protein: CASRPTWGQGYEQYF. The CDR3 nucleotides read TGTGCCAGTAGACCCACTTGGGGACAGGGGTACGAGCAGTACTTC.

This CDR3 is CASSPGLAGGPGQHALNEQFF. DNA for the CDR3: TGTGCCAGTAGTCCGGGACTAGCGGGAGGGCCGGGCCAACATGCACTCAATGAGCAGTTCTTC. The chain has TRBV19 and TRBJ2-1; 16 nucleotides agree with TRBD2. Germline CDR1 is LNHDA and CDR2 is SQIVND (reference sequence). The CDR3 is 21 residues long. V was clipped by 5 bases and J by 6 bases; unmatched bases: 19.

This sequence joins TRBV19 and TRBJ2-5, with 7 bases fitting TRBD2. Germline V lookup: CDR1 LNHDA, CDR2 SQIVND (reference sequence). The CDR3 has 14 amino acids. With V trimmed by 1 base and J by 5 bases, 4 bases remained unmatched. In nucleotides, the CDR3 is TGTGCCAGTAGTATAGTCGGGGGAGGGGAGACCCAGTACTTC. This translates into CASSIVGGGETQYF. Using reference TRBV19 and TRBJ2-5 for the parts outside the CDR3, the full variable domain is DGGITQSPKYLFRKEGQNVTLSCEQNLNHDAMYWYRQDPGQGLRLIYYSQIVNDFQKGDIAEGYSVSREKKESFPLTVTSAQKNPTAFYLCASSIVGGGETQYFGPGTRLLVL.

The chain is built from TRBV7-9 and TRBJ2-2; unclear D gene. Germline values: CDR1 SEHNR, CDR2 FQNEAQ (reference sequence). The V end was cut by 4 bases, the J end by 7 bases, with 7 bases between. The CDR3 has 12 residues. The CDR3 region has the DNA TGTGCCAGCAGCTGGAGTTACGGGGAGCTGTTTTTT. Its translation: CASSWSYGELFF.

This chain joins TRBV28 and TRBJ2-5; TRBD2 is a possible D gene (5 bases). This CDR3 has 13 amino acids. Trimming cost V 3 bases and J 4 bases, with 9 bases left between them. Germline V lookup: CDR1 MDHEN, CDR2 SYDVKM. CDR3 nucleotide sequence: TGTGCCAGCAGTTTCAGGACTCCAGAGACCCAGTACTTC. Translating it yields CASSFRTPETQYF.

The J gene is TRBJ2-1, the V gene TRBV28, with D hard to call. Trimming pared 2 bases from V and 7 bases from J, leaving 12 bases between. CDR1 and CDR2 from the germline V gene are MDHEN and SYDVKM. The CDR3 has 14 amino acids. CDR3 nucleotides: TGTGCCAGCAGTTTAATGGGTGAACGGAATGAGCAGTTCTTC. This sequence encodes CASSLMGERNEQFF.

The chain uses TRBV5-1 and TRBJ2-3, with 7 bases lining up with TRBD2. CDR1 and CDR2 from the germline V gene are SGHRS and YFSETQ. Trimming removed 7 bases from V and 1 base from J; junction bases left unmatched: 15. The CDR3 is 17 amino acids. The DNA of the CDR3 is TGCGCCAGCGGTGAGAATTTATGGGGAGGGGGCACAGATACGCAGTATTTT. Its protein product is CASGENLWGGGTDTQYF.

This chain joins TRBV28 and TRBJ2-7; the D gene could be TRBD1 or TRBD2 (6 bases each). The CDR3 runs 16 residues. The germline V and J ends were trimmed by 2 bases and 3 bases, with 17 bases remaining between them. Germline assignment: CDR1 MDHEN and CDR2 SYDVKM. The CDR3 region is CASSLGWSGASYEQYF. As DNA, the CDR3 is TGTGCCAGCAGTTTAGGGTGGTCGGGGGCTAGCTACGAGCAGTACTTC.

Here the CDR3 DNA reads TGTGCCAGCAGCTTGGGGGCGACAGGGAACAATGAGCAGTTCTTC. Amino acids: CASSLGATGNNEQFF. V gene TRBV5-5 combines with J gene TRBJ2-1; 7 bases match TRBD1. Germline CDR1 and CDR2: SGHKS and YYEKEE (reference sequence). Trimming cost V 0 bases and J 5 bases; bases outside gene matches: 5. The CDR3 totals 15 residues.

CDR3: CATLGGELAKNIQYF. The CDR3 bases are TGTGCCACCTTAGGAGGGGAGTTAGCCAAAAACATTCAGTACTTC. The chain recombines TRBV28 with TRBJ2-4, with a weak D call TRBD2 (6 bases). CDR3 length: 15 residues. Trimming stripped 10 bases from V and 0 bases from J, with 16 bases between. CDR1 MDHEN and CDR2 SYDVKM come from the germline V gene. The variable domain in full, completed from reference TRBV28 and TRBJ2-4, reads DVKVTQSSRYLVKRTGEKVFLECVQDMDHENMFWYRQDPGLGLRLIYFSYDVKMKEKGDIPEGYSVSREKKERFSLILESASTNQTSMYLCATLGGELAKNIQYFGAGTRLSVL.

The genes are TRBV19 and TRBJ1-5; maybe TRBD1 (5 bases). The CDR3 consists of 12 residues. Per the germline V gene, CDR1 is LNHDA and CDR2 is SQIVND (reference sequence). V was clipped by 4 bases and J by 11 bases, with 12 bases between them. The CDR3 coding sequence is TGTGCCAGTAGTACCTTGGGACCCGCCCAGCATTTT. It translates to CASSTLGPAQHF.

CDR3 sequence (DNA): TGTGCCAGCAGCAGCACGCCCAATGAGCAGTTCTTC. It encodes CASSSTPNEQFF. V usage is TRBV5-4 and J usage is TRBJ2-1; D remains ambiguous. The CDR3 runs 12 residues. The germline CDR1 and CDR2 sequences are SGHNT and YYREEE (reference sequence). V shed 4 bases and J shed 6 bases, with 8 bases lying between them.

This clone appeared a single time. The V gene is TRBV11-3, the J gene TRBJ2-5; D is unclear. The CDR3 length is 13 residues. V lost 5 bases and J 5 bases, leaving 12 bases between the germline ends. Germline V gene data show CDR1 as SGHNT and CDR2 as YENEEA. The CDR3, as DNA: TGTGCCAGCAGCCCCGACGGGCTTGAGACCCAGTACTTC. As protein: CASSPDGLETQYF. The full variable domain, completed using reference TRBV11-3 and TRBJ2-5, is EAGVVQSPRYKIIEKKQPVAFWCNPISGHNTLYWYLQNLGQGPELLIRYENEEAVDDSQLPKDRFSAERLKGVDSTLKIQPAELGDSAVYLCASSPDGLETQYFGPGTRLLVL.